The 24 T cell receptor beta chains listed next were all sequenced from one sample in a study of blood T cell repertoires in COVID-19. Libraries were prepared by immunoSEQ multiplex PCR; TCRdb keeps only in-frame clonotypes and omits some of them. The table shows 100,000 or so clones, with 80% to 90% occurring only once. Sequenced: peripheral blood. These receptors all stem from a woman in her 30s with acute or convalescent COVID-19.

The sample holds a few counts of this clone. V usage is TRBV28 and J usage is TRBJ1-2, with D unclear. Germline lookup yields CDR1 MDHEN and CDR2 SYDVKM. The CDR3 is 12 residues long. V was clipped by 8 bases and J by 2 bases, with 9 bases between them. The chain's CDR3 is CASDRQNYGYTF. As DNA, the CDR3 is TGTGCCAGCGATCGCCAGAACTATGGCTACACCTTC.

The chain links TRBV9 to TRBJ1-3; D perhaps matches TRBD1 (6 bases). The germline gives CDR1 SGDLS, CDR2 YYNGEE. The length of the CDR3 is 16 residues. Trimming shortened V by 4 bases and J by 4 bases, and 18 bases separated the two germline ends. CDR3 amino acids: CASSPSGGAAGNTIYF. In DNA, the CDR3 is TGTGCCAGCAGCCCCTCTGGGGGGGCGGCCGGAAACACCATATATTTT.

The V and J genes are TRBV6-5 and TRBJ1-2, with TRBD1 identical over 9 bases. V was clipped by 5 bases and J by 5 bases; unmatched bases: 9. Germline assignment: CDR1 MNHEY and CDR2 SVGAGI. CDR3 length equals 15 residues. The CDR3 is CASSPQGAVTYGYTF. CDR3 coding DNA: TGTGCCAGCAGTCCACAGGGGGCCGTGACTTATGGCTACACCTTC.

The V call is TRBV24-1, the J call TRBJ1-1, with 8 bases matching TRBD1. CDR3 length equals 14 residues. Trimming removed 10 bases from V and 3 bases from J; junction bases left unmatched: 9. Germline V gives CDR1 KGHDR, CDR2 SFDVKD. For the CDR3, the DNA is TGTGCCACGCAGGGGGCTGGAGTTGACACTGAAGCTTTCTTT. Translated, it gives CATQGAGVDTEAFF.

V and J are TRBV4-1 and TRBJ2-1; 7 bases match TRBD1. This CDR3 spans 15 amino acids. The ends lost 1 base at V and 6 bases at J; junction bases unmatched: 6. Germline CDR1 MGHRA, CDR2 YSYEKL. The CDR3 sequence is CASSQVVRGPNEQFF. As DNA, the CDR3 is TGCGCCAGCAGCCAAGTTGTAAGGGGGCCCAATGAGCAGTTCTTC.

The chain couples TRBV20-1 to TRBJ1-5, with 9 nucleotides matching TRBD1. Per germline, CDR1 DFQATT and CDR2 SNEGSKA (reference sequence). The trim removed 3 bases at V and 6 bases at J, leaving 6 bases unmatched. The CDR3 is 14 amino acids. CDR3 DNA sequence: TGCAGTGCTAGTTTTGGGACAGGGAGTCAGCCCCAGCATTTT. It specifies CSASFGTGSQPQHF.

The chain's CDR3 is CASSPGQGYEQYF. CDR3 DNA sequence: TGTGCCAGCAGCCCGGGGCAGGGGTACGAGCAGTACTTC. The rearrangement links TRBV7-6 to TRBJ2-7; a weak D match, TRBD1 (6 bases). Germline V CDR1 and CDR2: SGHVS, FNYEAQ. V was cut by 5 bases and J by 4 bases, with 12 bases left in between. The CDR3 extends over 13 amino acids.

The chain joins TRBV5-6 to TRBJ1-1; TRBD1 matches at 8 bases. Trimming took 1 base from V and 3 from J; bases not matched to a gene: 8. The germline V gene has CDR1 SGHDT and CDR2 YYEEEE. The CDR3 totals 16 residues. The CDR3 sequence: CASSLFGQGAYTEAFF. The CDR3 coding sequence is TGTGCCAGCAGCTTGTTTGGCCAGGGGGCGTACACTGAAGCTTTCTTT.

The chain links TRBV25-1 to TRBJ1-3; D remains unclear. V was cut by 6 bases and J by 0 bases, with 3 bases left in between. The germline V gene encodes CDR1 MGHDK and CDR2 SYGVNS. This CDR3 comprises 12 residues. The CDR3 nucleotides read TGTGCCAGCAGGGCCTCTGGAAACACCATATATTTT. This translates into CASRASGNTIYF.

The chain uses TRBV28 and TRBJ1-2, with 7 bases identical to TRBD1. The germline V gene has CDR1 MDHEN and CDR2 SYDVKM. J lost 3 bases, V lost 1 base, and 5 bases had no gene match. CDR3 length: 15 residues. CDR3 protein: CASSLSTGVDYGYTF. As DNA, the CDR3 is TGTGCCAGCAGTTTATCAACAGGGGTGGACTATGGCTACACCTTC.

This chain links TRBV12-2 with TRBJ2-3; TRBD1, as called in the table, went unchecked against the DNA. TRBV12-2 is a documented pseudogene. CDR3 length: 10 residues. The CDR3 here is CARALDTQYF. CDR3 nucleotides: TGTGCAAGGGCCTTAGATACGCAGTATTTT.

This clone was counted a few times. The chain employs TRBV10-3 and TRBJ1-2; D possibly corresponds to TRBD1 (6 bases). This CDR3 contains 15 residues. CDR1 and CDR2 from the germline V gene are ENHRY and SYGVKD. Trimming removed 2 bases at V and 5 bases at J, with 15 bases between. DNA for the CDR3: TGTGCCATCAGTGAGGCGTGGGGGCGCGAGTATGGCTACACCTTC. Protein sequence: CAISEAWGREYGYTF.

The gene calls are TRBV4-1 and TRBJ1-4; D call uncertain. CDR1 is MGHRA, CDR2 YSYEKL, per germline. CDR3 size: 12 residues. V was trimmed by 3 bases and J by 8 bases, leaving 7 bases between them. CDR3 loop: CASSHIEEKLFF. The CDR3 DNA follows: TGCGCCAGCAGCCACATAGAAGAAAAACTGTTTTTT.

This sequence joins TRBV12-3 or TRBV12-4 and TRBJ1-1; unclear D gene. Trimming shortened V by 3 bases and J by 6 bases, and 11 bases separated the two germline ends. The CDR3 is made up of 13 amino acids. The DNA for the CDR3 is TGTGCCAGCAGTTTCTACGCCGTCCCTGAAGCTTTCTTT. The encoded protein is CASSFYAVPEAFF.

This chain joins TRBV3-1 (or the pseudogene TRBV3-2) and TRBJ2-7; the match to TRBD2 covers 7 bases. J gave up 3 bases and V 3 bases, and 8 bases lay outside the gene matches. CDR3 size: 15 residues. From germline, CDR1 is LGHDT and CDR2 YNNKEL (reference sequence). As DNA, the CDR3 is TGTGCCAGCAGCCACCCCCAGGGAGGGAACTACGAGCAGTACTTC. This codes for CASSHPQGGNYEQYF.

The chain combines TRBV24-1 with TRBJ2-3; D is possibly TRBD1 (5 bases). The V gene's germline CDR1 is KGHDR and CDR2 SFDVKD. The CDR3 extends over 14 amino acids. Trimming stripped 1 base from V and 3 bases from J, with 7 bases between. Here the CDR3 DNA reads TGTGCCACCAGTGATTTTCAGGGAACAGATACGCAGTATTTT. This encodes CATSDFQGTDTQYF.

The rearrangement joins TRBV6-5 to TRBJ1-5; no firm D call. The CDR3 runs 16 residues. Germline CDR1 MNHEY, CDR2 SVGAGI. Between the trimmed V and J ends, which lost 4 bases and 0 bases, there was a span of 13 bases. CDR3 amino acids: CASSSIQAGSNQPQHF. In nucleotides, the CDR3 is TGTGCCAGCAGTTCCATCCAAGCGGGTAGCAATCAGCCCCAGCATTTT.

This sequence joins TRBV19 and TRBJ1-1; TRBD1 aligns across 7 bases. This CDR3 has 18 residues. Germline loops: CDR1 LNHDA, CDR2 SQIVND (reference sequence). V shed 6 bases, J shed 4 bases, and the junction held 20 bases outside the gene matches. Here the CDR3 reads CASSLPDRVLGLGTEAFF. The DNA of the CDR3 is TGTGCCAGTAGCCTCCCCGACAGGGTCCTGGGGTTGGGCACTGAAGCTTTCTTT.

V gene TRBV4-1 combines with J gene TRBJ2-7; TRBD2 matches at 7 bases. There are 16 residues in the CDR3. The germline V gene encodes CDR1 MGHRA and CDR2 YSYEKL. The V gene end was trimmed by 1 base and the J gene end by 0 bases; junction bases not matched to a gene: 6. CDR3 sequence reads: CASSQGWGDYSYEQYF. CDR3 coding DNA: TGCGCCAGCAGCCAAGGATGGGGGGACTACTCCTACGAGCAGTACTTC.

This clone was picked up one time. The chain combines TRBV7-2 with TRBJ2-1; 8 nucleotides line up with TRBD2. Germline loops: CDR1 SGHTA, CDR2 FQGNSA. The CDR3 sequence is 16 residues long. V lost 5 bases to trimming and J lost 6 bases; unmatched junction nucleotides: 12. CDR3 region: CASSPRSGGGRNEQFF. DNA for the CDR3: TGTGCCAGCAGCCCGAGAAGCGGGGGAGGCCGCAATGAGCAGTTCTTC.

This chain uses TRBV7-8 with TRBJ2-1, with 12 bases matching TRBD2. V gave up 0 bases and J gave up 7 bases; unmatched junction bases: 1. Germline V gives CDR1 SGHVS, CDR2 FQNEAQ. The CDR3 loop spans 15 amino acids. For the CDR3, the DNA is TGTGCCAGCAGCTTAGCAGGACTAGCGGGGAATGAGCAGTTCTTC. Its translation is CASSLAGLAGNEQFF.

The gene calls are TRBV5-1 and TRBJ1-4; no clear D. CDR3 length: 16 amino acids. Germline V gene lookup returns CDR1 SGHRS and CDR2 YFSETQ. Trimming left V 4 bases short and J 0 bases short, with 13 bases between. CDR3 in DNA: TGCGCCAGCAGCCTGGAGGAGGTTGCAACTAATGAAAAACTGTTTTTT. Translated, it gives CASSLEEVATNEKLFF.

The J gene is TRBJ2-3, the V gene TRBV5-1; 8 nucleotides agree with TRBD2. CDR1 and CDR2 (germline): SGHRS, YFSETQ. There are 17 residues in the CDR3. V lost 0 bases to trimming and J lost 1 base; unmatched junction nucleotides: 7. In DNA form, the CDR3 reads TGCGCCAGCAGCTTGGCGGGGGGGCTCCCCGGCACAGATACGCAGTATTTT. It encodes CASSLAGGLPGTDTQYF.

CDR3 amino acids: CASSLDARNEKLFF. For the CDR3, the DNA is TGCGCCAGCAGCTTGGACGCACGGAATGAAAAACTGTTTTTT. The V gene is TRBV5-1, the J gene TRBJ1-4; no definite D call. Trimming took 0 bases from V and 5 from J, leaving 8 bases between them. The CDR3 is 14 residues long. The germline gives CDR1 SGHRS, CDR2 YFSETQ.